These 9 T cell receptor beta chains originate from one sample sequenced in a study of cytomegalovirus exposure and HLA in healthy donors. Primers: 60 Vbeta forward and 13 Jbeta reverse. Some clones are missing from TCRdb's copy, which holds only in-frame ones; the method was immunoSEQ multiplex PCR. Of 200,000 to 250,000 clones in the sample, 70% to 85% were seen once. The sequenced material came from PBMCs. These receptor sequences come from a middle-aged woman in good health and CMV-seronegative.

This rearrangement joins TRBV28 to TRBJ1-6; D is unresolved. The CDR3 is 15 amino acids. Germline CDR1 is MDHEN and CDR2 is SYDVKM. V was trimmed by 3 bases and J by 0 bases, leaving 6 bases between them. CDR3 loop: CASSFYVSYNSPLHF. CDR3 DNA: TGTGCCAGCAGTTTCTACGTCTCCTATAATTCACCCCTCCACTTT.

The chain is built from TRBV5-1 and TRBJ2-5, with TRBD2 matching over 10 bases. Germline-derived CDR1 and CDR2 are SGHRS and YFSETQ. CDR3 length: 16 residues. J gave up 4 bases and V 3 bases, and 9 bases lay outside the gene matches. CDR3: CASSSTSGETGETQYF. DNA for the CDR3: TGCGCCAGCAGCTCAACTAGCGGGGAGACAGGAGAGACCCAGTACTTC. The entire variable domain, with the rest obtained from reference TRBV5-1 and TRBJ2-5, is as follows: KAGVTQTPRYLIKTRGQQVTLSCSPISGHRSVSWYQQTPGQGLQFLFEYFSETQRNKGNFPGRFSGRQFSNSRSEMNVSTLELGDSALYLCASSSTSGETGETQYFGPGTRLLVL.

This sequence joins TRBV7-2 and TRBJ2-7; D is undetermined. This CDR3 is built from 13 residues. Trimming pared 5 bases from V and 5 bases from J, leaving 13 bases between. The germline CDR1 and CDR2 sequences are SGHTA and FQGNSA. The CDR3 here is CASSQRLPNEQYF. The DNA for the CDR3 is TGTGCCAGCAGCCAGAGGTTACCGAACGAGCAGTACTTC.

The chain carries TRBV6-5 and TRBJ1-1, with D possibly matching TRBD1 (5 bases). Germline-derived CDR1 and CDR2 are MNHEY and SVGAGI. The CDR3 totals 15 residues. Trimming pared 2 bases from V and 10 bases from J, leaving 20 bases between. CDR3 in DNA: TGTGCCAGCAGTTACCGTTCGGTGGGGGGGATGATAGCTTTCTTT. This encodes CASSYRSVGGMIAFF.

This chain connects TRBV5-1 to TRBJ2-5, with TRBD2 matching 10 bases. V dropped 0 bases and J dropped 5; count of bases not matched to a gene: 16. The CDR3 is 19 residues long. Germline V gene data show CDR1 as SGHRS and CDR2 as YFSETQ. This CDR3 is CASSLALLAASGGIETQYF. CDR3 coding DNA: TGCGCCAGCAGCTTGGCGTTATTGGCAGCTAGCGGGGGAATCGAGACCCAGTACTTC.

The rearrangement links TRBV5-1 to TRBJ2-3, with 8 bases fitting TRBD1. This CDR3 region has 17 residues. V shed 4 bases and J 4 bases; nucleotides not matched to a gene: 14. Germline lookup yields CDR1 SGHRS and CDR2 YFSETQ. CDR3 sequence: CASSIGQGISGADTQYF. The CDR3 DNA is TGCGCCAGCAGCATCGGACAGGGTATTAGTGGGGCAGATACGCAGTATTTT.

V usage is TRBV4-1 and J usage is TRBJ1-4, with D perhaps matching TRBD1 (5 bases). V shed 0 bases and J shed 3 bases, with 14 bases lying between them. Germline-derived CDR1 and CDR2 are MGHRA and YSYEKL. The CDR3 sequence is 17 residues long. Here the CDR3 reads CASSQERWGDSNEKLFF. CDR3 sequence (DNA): TGCGCCAGCAGCCAAGAAAGGTGGGGGGATTCTAATGAAAAACTGTTTTTT.

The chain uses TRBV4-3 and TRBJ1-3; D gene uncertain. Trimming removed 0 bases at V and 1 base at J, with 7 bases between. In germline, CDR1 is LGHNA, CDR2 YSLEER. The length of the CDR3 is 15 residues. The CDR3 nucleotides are TGCGCCAGCAGCCAAGAAAGCAGGTCTGGAAACACCATATATTTT. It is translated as CASSQESRSGNTIYF.

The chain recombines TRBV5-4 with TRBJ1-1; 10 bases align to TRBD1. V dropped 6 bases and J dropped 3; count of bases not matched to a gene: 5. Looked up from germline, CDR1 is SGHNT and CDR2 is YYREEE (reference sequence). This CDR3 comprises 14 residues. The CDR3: CASTPGQGYTEAFF. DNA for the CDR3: TGTGCCAGCACTCCGGGACAGGGGTACACTGAAGCTTTCTTT.